The 10 T cell receptor beta chains reported below all come from one sample, sequenced in a study of neurological immune-mediated disorders (dated by TCRdb to the late 2010s). The receptor library was made with 5' RACE. Data came from an Illumina HiSeq 2500. TCRdb itself trimmed the public reads at Q25 with fastp, ran MiXCR and retained productive beta chains. Under each unique CDR3 protein, matching rows form one entry showing the most common genes and DNA. The sample table shows approximately 50,000 distinct CDR3 sequences, and 10% to 13% are seen once. The ten largest clones represent approximately 5.3% of the sample. What was sequenced was PBMCs. The receptor set was obtained from a man in his 70s with HTLV-1-associated myelopathy (HAM/TSP).

In this sample, this clonotype turned up many times. The chain couples TRBV5-1 to TRBJ2-2, with TRBD1 as a possible D gene (5 bases). CDR3 length equals 15 residues. Germline CDR1 and CDR2: SGHRS and YFSETQ. V lost 8 bases and J 0 bases, leaving 14 bases between the germline ends. The CDR3 coding sequence is TGCGCCAGTCGGGTTAGGGGCGCGAACACCGGGGAGCTGTTTTTT. Translating it yields CASRVRGANTGELFF.

This clonotype was seen ten or more times. The chain joins TRBV7-2 to TRBJ1-6, with D tentatively TRBD1 (5 bases). This CDR3 region has 16 residues. V was clipped by 5 bases and J by 10 bases, with 21 bases between them. Germline loops: CDR1 SGHTA, CDR2 FQGNSA. DNA for the CDR3: TGTGCCAGCAGCCCAACAGGATCGGGATATTTGTCACCCCTCCACTTT. Translation: CASSPTGSGYLSPLHF.

This clonotype was seen repeatedly, ten times or more. J is TRBJ2-7 and V is TRBV19, with 10 bases fitting TRBD2. The CDR3 is 12 residues long. Germline assignment: CDR1 LNHDA and CDR2 SQIVND (reference sequence). V lost 9 bases, J lost 5 bases, and 4 bases stayed unmatched. Written as DNA, the CDR3 is TGTGCCAGAACTAGCGGGATCCACGAGCAGTACTTC. Residues: CARTSGIHEQYF.

The sample holds many counts of this clonotype. CDR3 sequence (DNA): TGCGCCAGCAGCTCCGGGACAGGGCATGAAAAACTGTTTTTT. Its translation is CASSSGTGHEKLFF. The chain uses TRBV5-1 and TRBJ1-4; TRBD1 aligns across 9 bases. The CDR3 length is 14 residues. The germline V gene has CDR1 SGHRS and CDR2 YFSETQ. V was pared by 3 bases and J by 6 bases, with 3 bases of the junction left unmatched.

This clonotype was recorded at least ten times. The rearrangement uses TRBV20-1 and TRBJ2-2; no clear D gene. V lost 3 bases and J lost 0, with 5 bases in between. The CDR3 sequence is 13 residues long. Germline V gene data show CDR1 as DFQATT and CDR2 as SNEGSKA (reference sequence). DNA for the CDR3: TGCAGTGCTAGCCCGGCGAACACCGGGGAGCTGTTTTTT. Translated, it gives CSASPANTGELFF.

This clonotype was seen ten or more times. J is TRBJ1-5 and V is TRBV20-1; D uncertain. Deletions cut 1 base from V and 2 bases from J, with 6 bases between. The CDR3 loop spans 13 amino acids. CDR1 is DFQATT and CDR2 is SNEGSKA in the germline V gene (reference sequence). CDR3 amino acids: CSARGGRNQPQHF. CDR3 DNA sequence: TGCAGTGCTAGAGGGGGTCGCAATCAGCCCCAGCATTTT.

This clonotype was seen many times. The chain couples TRBV12-3 or TRBV12-4 to TRBJ1-2, with 9 nucleotides matching TRBD1. V lost 6 bases and J lost 3; bases outside the gene matches: 5. The CDR3 runs 14 residues. The CDR3 loop reads CASRQGADDYGYTF. In nucleotides, the CDR3 is TGTGCCAGCAGACAGGGGGCTGACGACTATGGCTACACCTTC.

The table lists this clonotype with many counts. This chain links TRBV5-1 with TRBJ2-6; D not resolved. This CDR3 comprises 15 residues. Trimming cost V 4 bases and J 0 bases, with 8 bases left between them. The germline V gene encodes CDR1 SGHRS and CDR2 YFSETQ. The CDR3 region is CASSPQSSGANVLTF. For the CDR3, the DNA is TGCGCCAGCAGCCCCCAGAGCTCTGGGGCCAACGTCCTGACTTTC.

This clonotype was picked up one time. This chain links TRBV2 with TRBJ2-5, with D possibly TRBD1 on 6 matching bases. The CDR3 runs to 13 residues. CDR1 and CDR2 from the germline V gene are SNHLY and FYNNEI. Trimming cost V 8 bases and J 3 bases, with 13 bases left between them. The CDR3 DNA reads as TGTGCCAGCGATACCGGGACAAAAGAGACCCAGTACTTC. This sequence encodes CASDTGTKETQYF.

This clonotype was observed at least ten times. The chain recombines TRBV4-3 with TRBJ1-6, with D uncertain. V lost 0 bases, J lost 11 bases, and 5 bases lay in between. Germline V gene data show CDR1 as LGHNA and CDR2 as YSLEER. This CDR3 has 12 residues. CDR3 protein: CASSQEGTPLHF. CDR3 DNA sequence: TGCGCCAGCAGCCAAGAGGGGACACCCCTCCACTTT.